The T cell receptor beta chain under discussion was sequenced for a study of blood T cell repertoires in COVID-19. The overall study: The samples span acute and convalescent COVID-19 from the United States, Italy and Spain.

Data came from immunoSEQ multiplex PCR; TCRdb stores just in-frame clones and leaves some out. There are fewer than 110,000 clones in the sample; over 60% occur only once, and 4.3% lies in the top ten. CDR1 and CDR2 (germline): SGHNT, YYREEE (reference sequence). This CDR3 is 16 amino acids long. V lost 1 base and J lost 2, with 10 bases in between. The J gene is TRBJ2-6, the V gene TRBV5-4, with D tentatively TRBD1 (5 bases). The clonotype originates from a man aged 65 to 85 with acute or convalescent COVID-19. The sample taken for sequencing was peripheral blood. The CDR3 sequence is CASSLQRGAGANVLTF. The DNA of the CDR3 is TGTGCCAGCAGCTTGCAAAGGGGCGCTGGGGCCAACGTCCTGACTTTC.